This T cell receptor (beta chain) was captured by sequencing in a study of T cells after yellow fever vaccination. General observations from the study: Re-detected after boosting: most primary clones, 96% of CD4 and about 85% of CD8.

This clonotype was counted at least ten times. Its antigen is unidentified. V shed 5 bases and J 9 bases; nucleotides not matched to a gene: 6. From germline, CDR1 is SGHAT and CDR2 FQNNGV. CDR3 size: 12 residues. TCRdb re-called the 5' RACE reads with MiXCR, one entry per CDR3 protein. The sample contains about 160,000 distinct CDR3 sequences, under 7.5% of which appear only once. The sequence came from a man between 18 and 29 years old who received the YFV17D yellow fever vaccine. Specimen: CD4+ T cells sorted from PBMCs, collected 5 to 6 days after the first yellow fever vaccination. V usage is TRBV11-2 and J usage is TRBJ1-1, with 7 bases matching TRBD1. CDR3 nucleotide sequence: TGTGCCAGCAGCCCAGACAGGGTACAAGCTTTCTTT. Protein: CASSPDRVQAFF.